The clone carrying this T cell receptor beta chain was observed a few times. The data originate from a study of CD8+ T cells in alopecia areata. V shed 2 bases and J shed 4 bases, with 14 bases lying between them. This CDR3 spans 15 amino acids. CDR1 and CDR2 (germline): MNHEY, SMNVEV (reference sequence). As to treatment: oral pan-JAK inhibitor, 5-10 mg twice daily. In each case, RNA was isolated and then reverse transcribed into cDNA as the sequencing template. Using immunoSEQ multiplex PCR, the repertoire was profiled, and TCRdb retains in-frame clones only, with some absent. The sample holds about 200,000 clones, more than 55% seen once.

The sequenced sample was CD4+ T cells sorted from blood, obtained at week 4, from a patient treated with tofacitinib. This receptor was taken from a human donor with alopecia areata. The gene calls are TRBV27 and TRBJ1-1, with D perhaps TRBD1 (5 bases). DNA of the CDR3: TGTGCCAGCAGTTTACACAGGAGATCGCGCACTGAAGCTTTCTTT. Translation gives CASSLHRRSRTEAFF.